A single sample gave rise to the 27 T cell receptor beta chains below, sequenced in a study of cytomegalovirus exposure and HLA in healthy donors (TCRdb year 2017). Library construction relied on the immunoSEQ multiplex PCR assay. TCRdb carries this immuneACCESS record with in-frame sequences only. Its versions omit some clonotypes, under half of them owing to an unresolved V gene in the studies checked, with the rest unexplained. In this sample the table shows approximately 220,000 clones, 80% to 90% of which occur a single time. The ten most abundant clones make up around 2.6% of the sample. Source material: PBMCs. The receptors originated from a young man in good health and CMV-seronegative.

The chain uses TRBV5-1 and TRBJ1-6; D call uncertain. V lost 0 bases to trimming and J lost 5 bases, with 9 bases between them. In germline, CDR1 is SGHRS, CDR2 YFSETQ. There are 15 residues in the CDR3. The CDR3 sequence: CASSLESPDNSPLHF. CDR3 in DNA: TGCGCCAGCAGCTTGGAGAGCCCGGATAATTCACCCCTCCACTTT.

This clone was observed a few times. The V call is TRBV27, the J call TRBJ2-7, with 12 nucleotides matching TRBD2. In germline, CDR1 is MNHEY, CDR2 SMNVEV (reference sequence). With 5 bases clipped from V and 2 bases from J, the junction kept 1 base outside the gene matches. The CDR3 is 14 amino acids. The CDR3 sequence: CASSRTSGTYEQYF. CDR3 in DNA: TGTGCCAGCAGTCGGACTAGCGGGACCTACGAGCAGTACTTC.

This clone was seen once. This rearrangement joins TRBV28 to TRBJ1-2; D not certain. Trimming shortened V by 4 bases and J by 5 bases, and 14 bases separated the two germline ends. In germline, CDR1 is MDHEN, CDR2 SYDVKM. The CDR3 has 14 amino acids. CDR3 region: CASSSSRGKYGYTF. CDR3 coding DNA: TGTGCCAGCAGTTCCTCTCGAGGGAAGTATGGCTACACCTTC.

The rearrangement links TRBV7-2 to TRBJ1-3; 9 bases fit TRBD1. CDR3 size: 15 residues. The V gene end was trimmed by 5 bases and the J gene end by 2 bases; junction bases not matched to a gene: 4. Germline CDR1 and CDR2: SGHTA and FQGNSA. In DNA form, the CDR3 reads TGTGCCAGCAGCACCCGGACAGGGGCTGGAAACACCATATATTTT. The encoded protein is CASSTRTGAGNTIYF.

A word on this clone: Being one base from a much bigger clone, this may be a read error. This sample includes further DNA sequences coding for the same CDR3. V usage is TRBV4-1 and J usage is TRBJ2-7; 7 nucleotides align to TRBD2. V trimming: 0 bases; J trimming: 4 bases; junction bases outside the gene matches: 0. This CDR3 is 13 amino acids long. The V gene's germline CDR1 is MGHRA and CDR2 YSYEKL. CDR3: CASSQERGYEQYF. Written as DNA, the CDR3 is TGCGCCAGCAGCCAAGAGCGGGGGTACGAGCAGTACTTC.

This CDR3 reads CASVDYGPNTGELFF. In nucleotides, the CDR3 is TGTGCCAGCGTCGACTATGGGCCTAACACCGGGGAGCTGTTTTTT. The V call is TRBV12-1, the J call TRBJ2-2; no DNA check was done on the table's D call, TRBD2. TRBV12-1 is given as a pseudogene. This CDR3 has 15 amino acids.

This chain joins TRBV28 and TRBJ1-2; perhaps TRBD1 as D (5 bases). With 1 base removed from V and 0 bases from J, the gap between germline ends came to 9 bases. The germline gives CDR1 MDHEN, CDR2 SYDVKM. This CDR3 contains 15 residues. CDR3 protein: CASSLSRGANYGYTF. The CDR3 DNA reads as TGTGCCAGCAGTTTATCCCGGGGGGCTAACTATGGCTACACCTTC.

This chain links TRBV2 with TRBJ2-5; perhaps TRBD1 as D (6 bases). CDR3 length: 13 residues. The ends were cut back, 6 bases at V and 5 bases at J, with 13 bases in the middle. Germline assignment: CDR1 SNHLY and CDR2 FYNNEI. The DNA of the CDR3 is TGTGCCAGCAGGGCAGGGGCGTGGGAGACCCAGTACTTC. Translation: CASRAGAWETQYF.

The V and J genes are TRBV4-3 and TRBJ1-3, with 9 bases matching TRBD1. Germline CDR1 and CDR2: LGHNA and YSLEER. This CDR3 is built from 15 residues. The V segment lost 6 bases and the J segment 9 bases; nucleotides outside the gene matches: 12. The CDR3 DNA follows: TGCGCCAGCAGTCCCTCGGACAGGGGATCGGGCACCATATATTTT. It encodes CASSPSDRGSGTIYF.

The V call is TRBV27, the J call TRBJ2-3, with 7 bases that match TRBD2. Germline assignment: CDR1 MNHEY and CDR2 SMNVEV (reference sequence). Unmatched junction bases numbered 11, after V lost 6 bases and J lost 2 bases. CDR3 length equals 16 residues. CDR3 sequence: CASRSWSGGITDTQYF. The DNA of the CDR3 is TGTGCCAGCAGGTCATGGTCCGGGGGGATCACAGATACGCAGTATTTT.

The rearrangement joins TRBV7-3 to TRBJ2-3; TRBD2 matches 10 bases. Germline loops: CDR1 SGHTA, CDR2 FQGTGA. This CDR3 is built from 15 residues. V trimming: 6 bases; J trimming: 5 bases; junction bases outside the gene matches: 8. This CDR3 reads CASRPTSGSQDTQYF. Here the CDR3 DNA reads TGTGCCAGCAGACCGACTAGCGGGTCTCAAGATACGCAGTATTTT.

V gene TRBV5-1 combines with J gene TRBJ1-4; no clear D. Looked up from germline, CDR1 is SGHRS and CDR2 is YFSETQ. V was clipped by 6 bases and J by 0 bases, with 12 bases between them. This CDR3 comprises 15 residues. The DNA for the CDR3 is TGCGCCAGCAAGCTGTCCCCATCAACTAATGAAAAACTGTTTTTT. Translated: CASKLSPSTNEKLFF.

The rearrangement joins TRBV6-6 to TRBJ2-3; D is unclear. This CDR3 is built from 12 residues. From germline, CDR1 is MNHNY and CDR2 SVGAGI (reference sequence). Trimming removed 6 bases from V and 6 bases from J, with 10 bases in between. For the CDR3, the DNA is TGTGCCAGCAGGCCCCCTAGTGATACGCAGTATTTT. Its protein is CASRPPSDTQYF.

The J gene is TRBJ1-1, the V gene TRBV28, with D possibly being TRBD1 (5 bases). Trimming stripped 6 bases from V and 10 bases from J, with 15 bases between. This CDR3 is 12 amino acids long. CDR1 is MDHEN and CDR2 is SYDVKM in the germline V gene. CDR3 loop: CASRPEGRGAFF. Here the CDR3 DNA reads TGTGCCAGCAGGCCTGAGGGGCGGGGAGCTTTCTTT.

With respect to this clone: A much larger clone lies a single base off, so this may be a read error. This chain links TRBV28 with TRBJ2-7; TRBD1 aligns across 7 bases. The CDR3 consists of 13 residues. With 6 bases clipped from V and 0 bases from J, the junction kept 2 bases outside the gene matches. Germline CDR1 reads MDHEN; CDR2 reads SYDVKM. For the CDR3, the DNA is TGTGCCAGCAGCAGGGACAGCTCCTACGAGCAGTACTTC. As protein: CASSRDSSYEQYF.

This sequence joins TRBV9 and TRBJ1-5; possible D gene TRBD1, 6 bases. Trimming shortened V by 4 bases and J by 2 bases, and 10 bases separated the two germline ends. This CDR3 has 14 residues. The germline gives CDR1 SGDLS, CDR2 YYNGEE. This CDR3 reads CASSPGGGNQPQHF. In DNA form, the CDR3 reads TGTGCCAGCAGCCCGGGGGGCGGCAATCAGCCCCAGCATTTT.

This chain links TRBV19 with TRBJ2-5; 7 bases line up with TRBD1. The junction had 7 bases not matched to a gene; V was cut back by 2 bases and J by 4 bases. This CDR3 has 15 amino acids. Germline V gene sequence: CDR1 LNHDA, CDR2 SQIVND (reference sequence). CDR3: CASSILKGAAETQYF. CDR3 DNA: TGTGCCAGTAGTATACTAAAGGGGGCGGCAGAGACCCAGTACTTC. Drawing the rest from reference TRBV19 and TRBJ2-5, the complete variable domain is DGGITQSPKYLFRKEGQNVTLSCEQNLNHDAMYWYRQDPGQGLRLIYYSQIVNDFQKGDIAEGYSVSREKKESFPLTVTSAQKNPTAFYLCASSILKGAAETQYFGPGTRLLVL.

The table lists this clone with a count of one. V and J are TRBV28 and TRBJ1-5; 11 bases are shared with TRBD1. Germline assignment: CDR1 MDHEN and CDR2 SYDVKM. The V segment lost 6 bases and the J segment 4 bases; nucleotides outside the gene matches: 17. The CDR3 is 19 residues long. The CDR3 here is CASSGSPGQGGIWNQPQHF. CDR3 in DNA: TGTGCCAGCAGCGGATCCCCGGGACAGGGGGGGATATGGAATCAGCCCCAGCATTTT.

This chain connects TRBV27 to TRBJ1-1; maybe TRBD1 (5 bases). V was cut by 0 bases and J by 5 bases, with 7 bases left in between. This CDR3 is built from 13 residues. The germline V gene encodes CDR1 MNHEY and CDR2 SMNVEV (reference sequence). CDR3 sequence: CASSLSGVTEAFF. CDR3 nucleotide sequence: TGTGCCAGCAGTTTATCAGGGGTGACTGAAGCTTTCTTT.

The chain is built from TRBV19 and TRBJ2-7; 7 nucleotides match TRBD1. V lost 4 bases to trimming and J lost 1 base; unmatched junction nucleotides: 1. CDR1 and CDR2 from the germline V gene are LNHDA and SQIVND (reference sequence). This CDR3 has 13 residues. The CDR3 sequence: CASSKQGSYEQYF. DNA of the CDR3: TGTGCCAGTAGTAAACAGGGGTCCTACGAGCAGTACTTC.

The chain couples TRBV5-4 to TRBJ2-1; D possibly corresponds to TRBD2 (5 bases). CDR1 SGHNT and CDR2 YYREEE come from the germline V gene (reference sequence). The CDR3 totals 14 residues. Trimming removed 0 bases from V and 4 bases from J, with 8 bases in between. The CDR3 DNA reads TGTGCCAGCAGCTTGGTGGACTCTTACAATGAGCAGTTCTTC. Translated: CASSLVDSYNEQFF.

The chain recombines TRBV9 with TRBJ2-1; 7 bases map to TRBD2. The V gene end was trimmed by 2 bases and the J gene end by 3 bases; junction bases not matched to a gene: 5. Germline values: CDR1 SGDLS, CDR2 YYNGEE. The CDR3 sequence is 15 residues long. The CDR3, as DNA: TGTGCCAGCAGCGTCACCGGGGGGAACTACAATGAGCAGTTCTTC. Protein sequence: CASSVTGGNYNEQFF.

The table lists this clone with a few counts. CDR3 residues: CASSLTGGAGYTF. Written as DNA, the CDR3 is TGTGCCAGCTCACTGACAGGGGGCGCAGGCTACACCTTC. The chain links TRBV18 to TRBJ1-2; 10 nucleotides agree with TRBD1. The CDR3 runs to 13 residues. Trimming cost V 4 bases and J 8 bases; bases outside gene matches: 4. CDR1 is KGHSH, CDR2 LQKENI, per germline.

The chain couples TRBV5-4 to TRBJ1-2, with TRBD1 identical over 7 bases. Germline-derived CDR1 and CDR2 are SGHNT and YYREEE (reference sequence). V gave up 2 bases and J gave up 8 bases; unmatched junction bases: 12. This CDR3 comprises 15 residues. This CDR3 reads CASSFWTGPITGYTF. The CDR3 DNA is TGTGCCAGCAGCTTCTGGACAGGCCCAATCACCGGCTACACCTTC.

This sequence joins TRBV7-2 and TRBJ2-7; D unresolved. The CDR3 spans 13 residues. Germline V gene sequence: CDR1 SGHTA, CDR2 FQGNSA. The germline V and J ends were trimmed by 5 bases and 0 bases, with 8 bases remaining between them. The CDR3 nucleotides are TGTGCCAGCAGCCCCCCTAGCTCCTACGAGCAGTACTTC. It translates to CASSPPSSYEQYF.

This clone was counted a single time. CDR3 nucleotides: TGTGCCAGCAGTTACATTCGGGGGGGAAGGTATGGCTACACCTTC. Translated, it gives CASSYIRGGRYGYTF. This chain joins TRBV6-5 and TRBJ1-2; tentative D call: TRBD1 (5 bases). V was shortened by 2 bases and J by 5 bases, with 15 bases between the two germline ends. The CDR3 is 15 amino acids. Germline V gene sequence: CDR1 MNHEY, CDR2 SVGAGI.

The chain links TRBV9 to TRBJ2-3; 13 nucleotides match TRBD2. The V segment lost 3 bases and the J segment 1 base; nucleotides outside the gene matches: 2. CDR1 is SGDLS, CDR2 YYNGEE, per germline. The CDR3 has 16 residues. The CDR3 DNA reads as TGTGCCAGCAGCGCCACTAGCGGGGGGGGCACAGATACGCAGTATTTT. It encodes CASSATSGGGTDTQYF.